This passage covers 30 T cell receptor beta chains from one sample sequenced in a study of shared clonotypes between healthy human individuals (TCRdb year 2020). CD8 naive samples consisted of CD45RO-negative cells that were positively selected for CCR7, yielding a CD45RA+CCR7+ population without TemRA cells. The library was produced with the immunoSEQ multiplex PCR assay. TCRdb limited this immuneACCESS table to in-frame rearrangements with V and J called. A share of clones is missing; checked studies link under half to unresolved V genes, and the rest is unexplained. Recorded for this sample are 1.5 million to 2.5 million clones; less than 95% of them occurred a single time. Under 1.5% of the sample is held by the ten biggest clonotypes. The sample was naive CD8+ T cells sorted from blood. The sample's cell subset or site label is to be understood as: CD45RA+CCR7+. The receptors were gathered from a man aged 18 to 29 in good health.

To note about this clone: This CDR3 is also generated by other DNA sequences in the sample. The chain employs TRBV19 and TRBJ2-2, with 8 bases identical to TRBD2. V was clipped by 3 bases and J by 7 bases; unmatched bases: 4. The CDR3 contains 14 residues. CDR1 and CDR2 from the germline V gene are LNHDA and SQIVND (reference sequence). DNA of the CDR3: TGTGCCAGTAGTATTCTTGCGGGGGGCGGGGAGCTGTTTTTT. Its translation: CASSILAGGGELFF. Full variable domain (remainder filled in from reference TRBV19 and TRBJ2-2): DGGITQSPKYLFRKEGQNVTLSCEQNLNHDAMYWYRQDPGQGLRLIYYSQIVNDFQKGDIAEGYSVSREKKESFPLTVTSAQKNPTAFYLCASSILAGGGELFFGEGSRLTVL.

Concerning this clone: A much larger clone differs by one base, so this may be a read error. The sample holds other DNA sequences that translate to the same CDR3. This chain links TRBV5-4 with TRBJ1-5; D uncertain. V lost 0 bases and J 5 bases, leaving 3 bases between the germline ends. CDR3 length: 12 amino acids. The germline V gene encodes CDR1 SGHNT and CDR2 YYREEE (reference sequence). The DNA for the CDR3 is TGTGCCAGCAGCTTGGGCGATCAGCCCCAGCATTTT. Translation: CASSLGDQPQHF.

This clone has only one observation. This rearrangement joins TRBV10-3 to TRBJ2-2, with 8 bases lining up with TRBD1. Germline loops: CDR1 ENHRY, CDR2 SYGVKD. CDR3 length: 13 residues. J lost 5 bases, V lost 10 bases, and 6 bases had no gene match. The CDR3 nucleotides are TGTGCCAGCTCGACAGGGGCGACCGGGGAGCTGTTTTTT. Translated: CASSTGATGELFF.

The J gene is TRBJ2-7, the V gene TRBV5-6; 10 bases agree with TRBD1. Germline trimming cut 4 bases from V and 2 bases from J; bases unmatched to any gene: 6. This CDR3 spans 15 amino acids. Per the germline V gene, CDR1 is SGHDT and CDR2 is YYEEEE. CDR3 bases: TGTGCCAGCAGCGTCGGGACAGGGGTTCCCTACGAGCAGTACTTC. Its protein product is CASSVGTGVPYEQYF.

As regards this clone: The identical CDR3 is also encoded by other nucleotide sequences in the sample. The chain links TRBV13 to TRBJ2-7; D is possibly TRBD2 (5 bases). Germline assignment: CDR1 PRHDT and CDR2 FYEKMQ (reference sequence). The germline V and J ends were trimmed by 5 bases and 3 bases, with 11 bases remaining between them. There are 13 residues in the CDR3. The CDR3 sequence is CASSPSGNYEQYF. The CDR3 DNA is TGTGCCAGCAGCCCTTCCGGGAACTACGAGCAGTACTTC.

The V gene is TRBV5-6, the J gene TRBJ2-7; no clear D gene. Trimming removed 0 bases from V and 2 bases from J, with 9 bases in between. The CDR3 is made up of 14 amino acids. The V gene's germline CDR1 is SGHDT and CDR2 YYEEEE. CDR3 residues: CASSLDGVTYEQYF. The CDR3, as DNA: TGTGCCAGCAGCTTGGATGGGGTTACCTACGAGCAGTACTTC. The full variable domain, with the rest looked up from reference TRBV5-6 and TRBJ2-7, is DAGVTQSPTHLIKTRGQQVTLRCSPKSGHDTVSWYQQALGQGPQFIFQYYEEEERQRGNFPDRFSGHQFPNYSSELNVNALLLGDSALYLCASSLDGVTYEQYFGPGTRLTVT.

The chain links TRBV28 to TRBJ2-7; maybe TRBD2 (5 bases). The V end was cut by 4 bases, the J end by 1 base, with 17 bases between. The CDR3 is made up of 16 amino acids. Germline CDR1 MDHEN, CDR2 SYDVKM. The CDR3 protein is CASSSLPGSASYEQYF. CDR3 bases: TGTGCCAGCAGTTCCCTACCGGGGTCGGCGTCCTACGAGCAGTACTTC.

This clone showed up just once. J is TRBJ1-2 and V is TRBV4-1, with D maybe TRBD1 (5 bases). CDR1 is MGHRA and CDR2 is YSYEKL in the germline V gene. This CDR3 has 15 amino acids. V was pared by 1 base and J by 5 bases, with 14 bases between. The CDR3 region has the DNA TGCGCCAGCAGCCAAGCCGTCGACTCAGGGTATGGCTACACCTTC. It is translated as CASSQAVDSGYGYTF.

The gene calls are TRBV9 and TRBJ2-7, with TRBD2 identical over 9 bases. This CDR3 spans 16 amino acids. The V segment lost 4 bases and the J segment 1 base; nucleotides outside the gene matches: 9. The germline CDR1 and CDR2 sequences are SGDLS and YYNGEE. Written as DNA, the CDR3 is TGTGCCAGCAGCCCCGAAGGGGCGGGAGGGTCCTACGAGCAGTACTTC. It is translated as CASSPEGAGGSYEQYF.

The CDR3 coding sequence is TGCGCCAGCAGCCCGGGGACTAGCGGGCTTGATGAGCAGTTCTTC. Translated, it gives CASSPGTSGLDEQFF. The rearrangement joins TRBV4-1 to TRBJ2-1; 12 nucleotides align to TRBD2. Germline loops: CDR1 MGHRA, CDR2 YSYEKL. The V and J ends lost 4 bases and 8 bases, in that order; junction bases with no gene match: 6. The CDR3 contains 15 residues.

The chain joins TRBV15 to TRBJ1-1; D is uncertain. CDR3 length: 15 amino acids. The V end was cut by 5 bases, the J end by 0 bases, with 13 bases between. Germline V gene data show CDR1 as LNHNV and CDR2 as YYDKDF (reference sequence). CDR3 residues: CATSPLDKLNTEAFF. CDR3 in DNA: TGTGCCACCAGCCCGCTAGACAAGCTGAACACTGAAGCTTTCTTT.

The rearrangement links TRBV11-2 to TRBJ2-3, with D possibly being TRBD1 (5 bases). This CDR3 has 13 residues. Trimming pared 3 bases from V and 3 bases from J, leaving 7 bases between. Germline loops: CDR1 SGHAT, CDR2 FQNNGV. The CDR3 protein is CASSFQGTDTQYF. As DNA, the CDR3 is TGTGCCAGCAGCTTTCAGGGAACAGATACGCAGTATTTT.

Turning to this clone: The same CDR3 can be traced to other DNA sequences in this sample. J is TRBJ2-2 and V is TRBV5-6; D is ambiguous. Between the trimmed V and J ends, which lost 1 base and 7 bases, there was a span of 2 bases. There are 11 residues in the CDR3. Germline CDR1 is SGHDT and CDR2 is YYEEEE. CDR3 loop: CASSLSGELFF. CDR3 sequence (DNA): TGTGCCAGCAGCTTGAGCGGGGAGCTGTTTTTT. Combining the CDR3 with reference TRBV5-6 and TRBJ2-2 gives the whole variable domain DAGVTQSPTHLIKTRGQQVTLRCSPKSGHDTVSWYQQALGQGPQFIFQYYEEEERQRGNFPDRFSGHQFPNYSSELNVNALLLGDSALYLCASSLSGELFFGEGSRLTVL.

V gene TRBV7-3 combines with J gene TRBJ1-1; possibly TRBD1 for D (5 bases). Deletions cut 4 bases from V and 0 bases from J, with 15 bases between. The CDR3 has 16 amino acids. Germline V gene lookup returns CDR1 SGHTA and CDR2 FQGTGA. CDR3: CASSSLDKIMNTEAFF. In nucleotides, the CDR3 is TGTGCCAGCAGCTCATTGGACAAGATCATGAACACTGAAGCTTTCTTT.

The J gene is TRBJ2-1, the V gene TRBV27; D is tentatively TRBD1 or TRBD2 (5 bases each). The CDR3 extends over 15 amino acids. Trimming removed 2 bases from V and 9 bases from J, with 17 bases in between. Germline V gene lookup returns CDR1 MNHEY and CDR2 SMNVEV (reference sequence). As DNA, the CDR3 is TGTGCCAGCAGTTTAACCACCTCCGATGGGGGTGAGCAGTTCTTC. Residues: CASSLTTSDGGEQFF.

The rearrangement uses TRBV25-1 and TRBJ1-2; TRBD1 is a possible D gene (5 bases). CDR3 length equals 15 residues. Germline CDR1 and CDR2: MGHDK and SYGVNS. The ends were cut back, 4 bases at V and 0 bases at J, with 12 bases in the middle. The CDR3 sequence is CASSVLGQSNYGYTF. CDR3 nucleotides: TGTGCCAGCAGTGTATTGGGGCAGTCTAACTATGGCTACACCTTC.

In nucleotides, the CDR3 is TGTGCCAGCAGCTTAGCGACCCCCAAAGAGACCCAGTACTTC. Translated, it gives CASSLATPKETQYF. The J gene is TRBJ2-5, the V gene TRBV7-6; no clear D. Germline CDR1 and CDR2: SGHVS and FNYEAQ. The V and J ends lost 0 bases and 3 bases respectively, with 8 bases between them. The CDR3 has 14 amino acids.

The sample holds one count of this clone. The chain carries TRBV2 and TRBJ2-4; D is ambiguous. From germline, CDR1 is SNHLY and CDR2 FYNNEI. The V end lost 1 base, the J end lost 0 bases, and 10 bases lay between the germline ends. This CDR3 region has 16 residues. As DNA, the CDR3 is TGTGCCAGCAGTGAAGAAAAGGGTAAAGCCAAAAACATTCAGTACTTC. Its protein product is CASSEEKGKAKNIQYF.

Comments on this clone: Other DNA sequences in this specimen translate into the identical CDR3. The chain combines TRBV30 with TRBJ2-7, with D unresolved. This CDR3 has 12 residues. Germline V gives CDR1 GTSNPN, CDR2 SVGIG (reference sequence). Trimming took 0 bases from V and 2 from J, leaving 5 bases between them. This CDR3 reads CAWSVTTYEQYF. CDR3 bases: TGTGCCTGGAGTGTAACAACCTACGAGCAGTACTTC.

The chain couples TRBV9 to TRBJ2-2; D tentatively fits TRBD1 or TRBD2 (5 bases each). In germline, CDR1 is SGDLS, CDR2 YYNGEE. The V and J ends lost 1 base and 5 bases respectively, with 9 bases between them. This CDR3 spans 14 amino acids. The CDR3 nucleotides read TGTGCCAGCAGCGTATTTGAGGGGACCGGGGAGCTGTTTTTT. Translated, it gives CASSVFEGTGELFF.

J is TRBJ2-3 and V is TRBV27; no clear D gene. Trimming took off 2 bases at V and 4 bases at J, with 10 bases between the two ends. CDR3 size: 14 residues. The germline V gene encodes CDR1 MNHEY and CDR2 SMNVEV (reference sequence). In nucleotides, the CDR3 is TGTGCCAGCAGTTTAATAGGGCCGCCAGATACGCAGTATTTT. It encodes CASSLIGPPDTQYF.

This clone has more than one count but fewer than ten. The sample holds other DNA sequences that translate to the same CDR3. This chain connects TRBV13 to TRBJ1-1; D gene ambiguous. Germline V gives CDR1 PRHDT, CDR2 FYEKMQ (reference sequence). V lost 2 bases and J lost 4, with 5 bases in between. The CDR3 length is 12 residues. Written as DNA, the CDR3 is TGTGCCAGCAGCTTAAGAGGCACTGAAGCTTTCTTT. Protein product: CASSLRGTEAFF.

The chain joins TRBV4-3 to TRBJ2-3; 8 bases are a match to TRBD2. Trimming took 1 base from V and 4 from J; bases not matched to a gene: 13. This CDR3 contains 18 residues. Germline V gene lookup returns CDR1 LGHNA and CDR2 YSLEER. The CDR3 spells CASSQVKSTAGVADTQYF. For the CDR3, the DNA is TGCGCCAGCAGCCAAGTCAAGAGCACAGCGGGAGTTGCAGATACGCAGTATTTT.

Notes on this clone: Other DNA variants within this sample encode the same CDR3. The rearrangement uses TRBV9 and TRBJ2-2, with 11 nucleotides matching TRBD2. In germline, CDR1 is SGDLS, CDR2 YYNGEE. Trimming removed 3 bases from V and 4 bases from J; junction bases left unmatched: 2. CDR3 length equals 15 residues. CDR3 in amino acids: CASSGTSGGTGELFF. CDR3 nucleotide sequence: TGTGCCAGCAGCGGCACTAGCGGGGGCACCGGGGAGCTGTTTTTT. Looking up the rest from reference TRBV9 and TRBJ2-2 gives the full variable domain: DSGVTQTPKHLITATGQRVTLRCSPRSGDLSVYWYQQSLDQGLQFLIQYYNGEERAKGNILERFSAQQFPDLHSELNLSSLELGDSALYFCASSGTSGGTGELFFGEGSRLTVL.

The chain recombines TRBV6-1 with TRBJ1-3; possibly TRBD1 for D (5 bases). The V end was cut by 3 bases, the J end by 4 bases, with 10 bases between. Germline V gene sequence: CDR1 MNHNS, CDR2 SASEGT. The CDR3 is 14 amino acids. In DNA, the CDR3 is TGTGCCAGCAGTGACTGGGGACTCGGAAACACCATATATTTT. The encoded protein is CASSDWGLGNTIYF.

The V call is TRBV7-9, the J call TRBJ2-7; the match to TRBD1 covers 8 bases. The ends lost 5 bases at V and 3 bases at J; junction bases unmatched: 9. Germline CDR1 and CDR2: SEHNR and FQNEAQ (reference sequence). The length of the CDR3 is 15 residues. CDR3 amino acids: CASSPRTGHIYEQYF. The CDR3 DNA reads as TGTGCCAGCAGCCCTCGGACAGGGCACATCTACGAGCAGTACTTC.

The chain couples TRBV7-6 to TRBJ2-7; 13 bases map to TRBD2. Germline lookup yields CDR1 SGHVS and CDR2 FNYEAQ. The V gene end was trimmed by 2 bases and the J gene end by 5 bases; junction bases not matched to a gene: 3. This CDR3 has 15 residues. The CDR3 DNA follows: TGTGCCAGCAGCTTAAGACTAGCGGGGGGTGACGAGCAGTACTTC. Protein product: CASSLRLAGGDEQYF.

The rearrangement links TRBV5-1 to TRBJ2-3; 8 bases match TRBD1. The CDR3 is made up of 16 amino acids. The germline V gene encodes CDR1 SGHRS and CDR2 YFSETQ. Losses at the gene ends were 1 base for V and 2 bases for J; bases not matched to a gene: 6. CDR3 in DNA: TGCGCCAGCAGCTTGACGTTGACAGGGGACACAGATACGCAGTATTTT. Translating gives CASSLTLTGDTDTQYF.

This chain connects TRBV5-1 to TRBJ2-5; 7 bases match TRBD2. Germline trimming cut 6 bases from V and 1 base from J; bases unmatched to any gene: 9. CDR3 length equals 15 residues. Per germline, CDR1 SGHRS and CDR2 YFSETQ. The CDR3 bases are TGCGCCAGCAACTTAGCGGGTTCTTTCCAAGAGACCCAGTACTTC. This translates into CASNLAGSFQETQYF.

V and J are TRBV6-5 and TRBJ2-7; 9 positions match TRBD2. The CDR3 extends over 16 amino acids. V trimming: 0 bases; J trimming: 3 bases; junction bases outside the gene matches: 6. CDR1 and CDR2 from the germline V gene are MNHEY and SVGAGI. The CDR3 DNA sequence: TGTGCCAGCAGTTACTCGCGAGCGGGGGGTCTCTACGAGCAGTACTTC. Its translation: CASSYSRAGGLYEQYF.